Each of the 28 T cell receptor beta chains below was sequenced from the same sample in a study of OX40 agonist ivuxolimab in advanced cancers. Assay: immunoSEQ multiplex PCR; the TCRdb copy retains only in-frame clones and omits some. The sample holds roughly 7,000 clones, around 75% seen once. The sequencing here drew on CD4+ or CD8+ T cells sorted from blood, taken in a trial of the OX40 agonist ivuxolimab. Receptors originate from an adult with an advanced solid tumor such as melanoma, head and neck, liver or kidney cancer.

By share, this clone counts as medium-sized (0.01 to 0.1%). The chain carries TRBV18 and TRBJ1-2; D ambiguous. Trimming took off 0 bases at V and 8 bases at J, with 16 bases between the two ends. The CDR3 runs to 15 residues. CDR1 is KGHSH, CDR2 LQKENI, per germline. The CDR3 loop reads CASSPPFGLLGGYTF. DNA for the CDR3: TGTGCCAGCTCACCACCGTTCGGGCTCCTGGGGGGCTACACCTTC.

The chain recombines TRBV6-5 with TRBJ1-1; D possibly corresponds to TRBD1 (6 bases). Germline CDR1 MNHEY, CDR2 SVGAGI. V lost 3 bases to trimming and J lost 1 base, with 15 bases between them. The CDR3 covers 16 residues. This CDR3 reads CASSYWLRGANTEAFF. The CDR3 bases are TGTGCCAGCAGTTATTGGTTGAGGGGGGCGAACACTGAAGCTTTCTTT.

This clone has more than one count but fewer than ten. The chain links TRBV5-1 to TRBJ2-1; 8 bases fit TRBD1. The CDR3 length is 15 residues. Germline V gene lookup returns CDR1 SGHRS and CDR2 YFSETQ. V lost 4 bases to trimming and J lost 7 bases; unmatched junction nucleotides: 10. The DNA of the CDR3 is TGCGCCAGCAGCGATCCGGGACAGGCACTGAATGAGCAGTTCTTC. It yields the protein CASSDPGQALNEQFF.

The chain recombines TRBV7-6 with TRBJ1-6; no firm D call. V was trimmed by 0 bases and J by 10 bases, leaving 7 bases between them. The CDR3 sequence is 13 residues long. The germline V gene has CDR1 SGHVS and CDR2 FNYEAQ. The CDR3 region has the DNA TGTGCCAGCAGCTTAGCGGGTCGGTCACCCCTCCACTTT. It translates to CASSLAGRSPLHF.

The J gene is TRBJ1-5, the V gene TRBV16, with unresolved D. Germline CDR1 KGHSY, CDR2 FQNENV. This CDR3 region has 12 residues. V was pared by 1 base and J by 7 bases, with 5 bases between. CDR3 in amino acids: CASSQYPQPQHF. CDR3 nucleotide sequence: TGTGCCAGCAGCCAATATCCCCAGCCCCAGCATTTT. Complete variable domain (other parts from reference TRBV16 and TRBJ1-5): GEEVAQTPKHLVRGEGQKAKLYCAPIKGHSYVFWYQQVLKNEFKFLISFQNENVFDETGMPKERFSAKCLPNSPCSLEIQATKLEDSAVYFCASSQYPQPQHFGDGTRLSIL.

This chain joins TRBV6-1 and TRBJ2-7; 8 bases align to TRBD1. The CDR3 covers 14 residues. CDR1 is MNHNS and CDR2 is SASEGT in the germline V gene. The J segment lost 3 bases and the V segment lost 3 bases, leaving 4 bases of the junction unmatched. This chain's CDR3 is CASSEADRGYEQYF. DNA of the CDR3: TGTGCCAGCAGTGAGGCTGACAGGGGCTACGAGCAGTACTTC.

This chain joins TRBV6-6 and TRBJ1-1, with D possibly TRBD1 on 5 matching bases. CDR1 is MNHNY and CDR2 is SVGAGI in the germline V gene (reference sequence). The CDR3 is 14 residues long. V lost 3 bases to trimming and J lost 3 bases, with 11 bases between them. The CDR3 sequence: CASSYQEGHTEAFF. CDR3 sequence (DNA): TGTGCCAGCAGTTATCAGGAGGGGCACACTGAAGCTTTCTTT.

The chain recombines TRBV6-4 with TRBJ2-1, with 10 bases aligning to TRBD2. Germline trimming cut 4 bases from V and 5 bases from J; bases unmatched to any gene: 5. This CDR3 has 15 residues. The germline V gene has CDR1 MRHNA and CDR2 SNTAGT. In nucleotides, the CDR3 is TGTGCCAGCAGTGTAAGCGGGGGGGCAAACAATGAGCAGTTCTTC. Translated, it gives CASSVSGGANNEQFF.

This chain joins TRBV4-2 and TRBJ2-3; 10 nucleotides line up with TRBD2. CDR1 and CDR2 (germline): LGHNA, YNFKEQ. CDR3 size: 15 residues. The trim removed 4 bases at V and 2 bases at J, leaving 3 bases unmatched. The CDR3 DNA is TGTGCCAGCAGCCTGCTAGCGGGAGTCACAGATACGCAGTATTTT. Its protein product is CASSLLAGVTDTQYF.

CDR3 DNA: TGTGCCAGCAGCTTAGTTAGCGGGGGGGACAATGAGCAGTTCTTC. This codes for CASSLVSGGDNEQFF. The V and J genes are TRBV7-9 and TRBJ2-1; 11 nucleotides align to TRBD2. From germline, CDR1 is SEHNR and CDR2 FQNEAQ (reference sequence). This CDR3 comprises 15 residues. V was clipped by 1 base and J by 5 bases; unmatched bases: 1.

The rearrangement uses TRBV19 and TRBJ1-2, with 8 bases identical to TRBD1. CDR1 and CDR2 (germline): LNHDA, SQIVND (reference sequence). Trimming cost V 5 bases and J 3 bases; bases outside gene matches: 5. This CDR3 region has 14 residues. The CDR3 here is CASSVGQGDYGYTF. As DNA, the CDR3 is TGTGCCAGTAGTGTCGGACAGGGAGACTATGGCTACACCTTC.

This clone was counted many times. This chain's CDR3 is CASSDVSRGRNEQFF. For the CDR3, the DNA is TGTGCCAGCAGTGATGTCAGCAGGGGTCGCAATGAGCAGTTCTTC. The V gene is TRBV6-1, the J gene TRBJ2-1, with D possibly TRBD1 on 6 matching bases. The CDR3 length is 15 residues. V lost 3 bases and J lost 6, with 15 bases in between. CDR1 is MNHNS, CDR2 SASEGT, per germline.

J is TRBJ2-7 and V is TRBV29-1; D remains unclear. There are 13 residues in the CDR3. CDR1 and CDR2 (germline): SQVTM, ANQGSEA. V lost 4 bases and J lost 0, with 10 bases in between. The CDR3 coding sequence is TGCAGCGTTGGGCTCCGAAACTCCTACGAGCAGTACTTC. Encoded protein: CSVGLRNSYEQYF.

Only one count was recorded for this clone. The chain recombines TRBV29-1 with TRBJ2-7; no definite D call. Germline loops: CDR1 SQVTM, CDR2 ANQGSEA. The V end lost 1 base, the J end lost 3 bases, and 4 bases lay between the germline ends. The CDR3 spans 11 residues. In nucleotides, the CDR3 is TGCAGCGTTGAAGTCAGCTACGAGCAGTACTTC. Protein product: CSVEVSYEQYF.

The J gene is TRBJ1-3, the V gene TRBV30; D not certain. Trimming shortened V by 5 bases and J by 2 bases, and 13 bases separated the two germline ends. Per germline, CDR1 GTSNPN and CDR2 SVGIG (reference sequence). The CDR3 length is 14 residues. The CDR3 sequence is CAWEPTGPGNTIYF. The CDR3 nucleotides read TGTGCCTGGGAACCTACGGGCCCTGGAAACACCATATATTTT.

The CDR3 loop is CASSYPAGGRSEQFF. CDR3 coding DNA: TGTGCCAGCAGTTACCCTGCGGGGGGGCGTAGTGAGCAGTTCTTC. The chain uses TRBV6-5 and TRBJ2-1, with TRBD2 matching 9 bases. The germline gives CDR1 MNHEY, CDR2 SVGAGI. V lost 2 bases to trimming and J lost 9 bases; unmatched junction nucleotides: 8. This CDR3 spans 15 amino acids.

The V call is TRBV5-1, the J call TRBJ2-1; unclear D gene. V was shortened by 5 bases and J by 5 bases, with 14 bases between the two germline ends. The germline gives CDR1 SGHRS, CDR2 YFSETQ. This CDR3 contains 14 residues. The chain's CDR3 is CASSEARNNNEQFF. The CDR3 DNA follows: TGCGCCAGCAGTGAGGCCAGAAATAACAATGAGCAGTTCTTC.

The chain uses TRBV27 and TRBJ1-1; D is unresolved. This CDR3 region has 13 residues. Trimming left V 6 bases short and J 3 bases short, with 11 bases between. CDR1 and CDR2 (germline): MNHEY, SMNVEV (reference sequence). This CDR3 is CASRAGTYTEAFF. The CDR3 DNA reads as TGTGCCAGCAGGGCGGGTACTTACACTGAAGCTTTCTTT.

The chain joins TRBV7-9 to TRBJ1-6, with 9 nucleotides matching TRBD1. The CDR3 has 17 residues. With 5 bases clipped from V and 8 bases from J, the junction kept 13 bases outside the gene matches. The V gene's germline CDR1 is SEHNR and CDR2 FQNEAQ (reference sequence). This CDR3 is CASSPGTGLGFDSPLHF. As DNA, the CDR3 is TGTGCCAGCAGCCCGGGGACAGGGCTAGGGTTTGATTCACCCCTCCACTTT.

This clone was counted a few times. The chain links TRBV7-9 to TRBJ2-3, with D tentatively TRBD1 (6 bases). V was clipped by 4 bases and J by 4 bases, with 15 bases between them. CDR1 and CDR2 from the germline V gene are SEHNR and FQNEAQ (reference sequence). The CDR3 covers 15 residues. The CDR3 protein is CASSYPGHPPDTQYF. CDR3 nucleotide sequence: TGTGCCAGCAGCTACCCGGGACACCCTCCAGATACGCAGTATTTT.

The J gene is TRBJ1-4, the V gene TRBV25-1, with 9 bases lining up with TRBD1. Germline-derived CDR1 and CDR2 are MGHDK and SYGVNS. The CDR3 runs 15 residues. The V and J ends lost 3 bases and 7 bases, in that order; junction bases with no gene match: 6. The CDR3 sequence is CASSDKTGGLEKLFF. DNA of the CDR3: TGTGCCAGCAGTGACAAAACAGGGGGCCTTGAAAAACTGTTTTTT.

CDR3 nucleotide sequence: TGTGCTAGTGGTTTGGGCCCCCCGTTGAGCTCCTACAATGAGCAGTTCTTC. Translated: CASGLGPPLSSYNEQFF. The gene calls are TRBV12-5 and TRBJ2-1; D gene ambiguous. Between the trimmed V and J ends, which lost 1 base and 0 bases, there was a span of 13 bases. The CDR3 extends over 17 amino acids. Germline V gene lookup returns CDR1 LGHNT and CDR2 FRNRAP. Filled out from reference TRBV12-5 and TRBJ2-1, the complete variable domain reads DARVTQTPRHKVTEMGQEVTMRCQPILGHNTVFWYRQTMMQGLELLAYFRNRAPLDDSGMPKDRFSAEMPDATLATLKIQPSEPRDSAVYFCASGLGPPLSSYNEQFFGPGTRLTVL.

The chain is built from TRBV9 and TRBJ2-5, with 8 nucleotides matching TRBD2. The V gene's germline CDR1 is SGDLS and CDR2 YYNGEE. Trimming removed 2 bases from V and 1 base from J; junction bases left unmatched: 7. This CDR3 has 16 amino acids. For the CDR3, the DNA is TGTGCCAGCAGCGTTTCGGGGGGGCCGTCCCAAGAGACCCAGTACTTC. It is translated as CASSVSGGPSQETQYF.

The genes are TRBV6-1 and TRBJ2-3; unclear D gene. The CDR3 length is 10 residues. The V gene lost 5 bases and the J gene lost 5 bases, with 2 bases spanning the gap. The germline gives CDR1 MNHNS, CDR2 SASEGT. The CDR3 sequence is CASSKDTQYF. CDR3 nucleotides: TGTGCCAGCAGTAAAGATACGCAGTATTTT.

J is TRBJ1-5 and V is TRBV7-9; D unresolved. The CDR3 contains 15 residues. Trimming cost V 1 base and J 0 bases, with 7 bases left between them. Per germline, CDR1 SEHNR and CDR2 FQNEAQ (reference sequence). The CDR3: CASSLVGVSNQPQHF. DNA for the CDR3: TGTGCCAGCAGCTTAGTCGGAGTTAGCAATCAGCCCCAGCATTTT. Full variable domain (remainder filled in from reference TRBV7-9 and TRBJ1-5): DTGVSQNPRHKITKRGQNVTFRCDPISEHNRLYWYRQTLGQGPEFLTYFQNEAQLEKSRLLSDRFSAERPKGSFSTLEIQRTEQGDSAMYLCASSLVGVSNQPQHFGDGTRLSIL.

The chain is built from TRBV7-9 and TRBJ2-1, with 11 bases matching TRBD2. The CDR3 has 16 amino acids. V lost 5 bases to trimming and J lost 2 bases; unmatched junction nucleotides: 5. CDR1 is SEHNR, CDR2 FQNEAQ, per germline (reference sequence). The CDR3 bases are TGTGCCAGCAGCACTCTAGCGGGGGGCCCCTACAATGAGCAGTTCTTC. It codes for CASSTLAGGPYNEQFF.

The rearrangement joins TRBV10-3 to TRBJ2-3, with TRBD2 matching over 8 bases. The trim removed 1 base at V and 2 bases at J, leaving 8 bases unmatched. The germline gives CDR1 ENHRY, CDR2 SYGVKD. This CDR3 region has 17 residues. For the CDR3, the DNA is TGTGCCATCAGTGAGTTGGAGCGGGGGACCCTCACAGATACGCAGTATTTT. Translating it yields CAISELERGTLTDTQYF.

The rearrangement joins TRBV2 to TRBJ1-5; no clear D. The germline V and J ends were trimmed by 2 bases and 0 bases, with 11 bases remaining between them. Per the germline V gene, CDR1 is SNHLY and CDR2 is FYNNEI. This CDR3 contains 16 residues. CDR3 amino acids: CASSEHIFYSNQPQHF. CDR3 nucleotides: TGTGCCAGCAGTGAACACATTTTTTATAGCAATCAGCCCCAGCATTTT.